Listed below are T cell receptor beta chains from one sample, sequenced in a study of vaccination and CD4 T cells after COVID-19. The antigens these receptors bind are not known. Using its own MiXCR run on the PCR reads, TCRdb lists one record per CDR3 protein. The top ten hold more than 25% of the sample, which has 5,000 to 7,500 distinct CDR3 sequences, roughly 34% seen once. Sequenced sample: CD4+ T cells from blood, cultured in vitro. Receptor source: a human donor in good health. Both conserved end residues are part of each CDR3.

v_gene: TRBV9
len: 14
CDR3aa: CASSPSGAPYEQYF

v_gene: TRBV14
len: 16
CDR3aa: CASSQDSWGTTDTQYF

v_gene: TRBV6-1
len: 16
CDR3aa: CASTKGVVLSSYEQYF

v_gene: TRBV12-3/TRBV12-4
len: 15
CDR3aa: CASSLTGDHNSPLHF

v_gene: TRBV6-5
len: 14
CDR3aa: CASSYSAGNQPQHF

v_gene: TRBV2
len: 13
CDR3aa: CASGQTGNTEAFF

v_gene: TRBV6-1
len: 15
CDR3aa: CASSELAGGRSEQFF

v_gene: TRBV5-1
len: 14
CDR3aa: CASSPRGRANEQYF

v_gene: TRBV18
len: 14
CDR3aa: CASSPRGESYGYTF

v_gene: TRBV2
len: 14
CDR3aa: CASRDDGALSPLHF

v_gene: TRBV6-2/TRBV6-3
len: 16
CDR3aa: CASSRVDRVTSGPQHF

v_gene: TRBV7-7
len: 14
CDR3aa: CASSLDRSSYEQYF

v_gene: TRBV12-3/TRBV12-4
len: 15
CDR3aa: CASSWIGTGGETQYF